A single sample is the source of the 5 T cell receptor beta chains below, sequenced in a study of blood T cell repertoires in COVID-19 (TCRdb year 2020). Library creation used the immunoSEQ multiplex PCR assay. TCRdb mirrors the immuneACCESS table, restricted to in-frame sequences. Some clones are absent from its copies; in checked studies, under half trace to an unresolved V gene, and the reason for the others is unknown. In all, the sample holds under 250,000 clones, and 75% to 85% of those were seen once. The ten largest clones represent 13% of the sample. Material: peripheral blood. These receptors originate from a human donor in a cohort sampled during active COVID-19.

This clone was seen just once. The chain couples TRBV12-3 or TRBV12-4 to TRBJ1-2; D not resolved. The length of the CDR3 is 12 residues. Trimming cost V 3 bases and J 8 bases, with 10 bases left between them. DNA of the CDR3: TGTGCCAGCAGTTTGAGACAAATCGGCTACACCTTC. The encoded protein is CASSLRQIGYTF.

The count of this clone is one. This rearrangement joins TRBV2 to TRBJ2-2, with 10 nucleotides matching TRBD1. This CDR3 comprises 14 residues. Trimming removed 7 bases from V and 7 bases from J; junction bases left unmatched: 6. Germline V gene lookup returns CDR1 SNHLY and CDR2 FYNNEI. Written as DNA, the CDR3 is TGTGCCAGCACCGGACAGGGGGTAGGCGGGGAGCTGTTTTTT. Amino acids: CASTGQGVGGELFF.

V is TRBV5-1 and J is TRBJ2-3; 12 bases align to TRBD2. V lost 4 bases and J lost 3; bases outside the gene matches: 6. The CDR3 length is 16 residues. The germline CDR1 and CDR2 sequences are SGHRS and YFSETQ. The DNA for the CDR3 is TGCGCCAGCAGCCCAGGGACTAGCGGGCGGACAGATACGCAGTATTTT. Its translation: CASSPGTSGRTDTQYF. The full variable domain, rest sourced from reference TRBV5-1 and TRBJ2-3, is KAGVTQTPRYLIKTRGQQVTLSCSPISGHRSVSWYQQTPGQGLQFLFEYFSETQRNKGNFPGRFSGRQFSNSRSEMNVSTLELGDSALYLCASSPGTSGRTDTQYFGPGTRLTVL.

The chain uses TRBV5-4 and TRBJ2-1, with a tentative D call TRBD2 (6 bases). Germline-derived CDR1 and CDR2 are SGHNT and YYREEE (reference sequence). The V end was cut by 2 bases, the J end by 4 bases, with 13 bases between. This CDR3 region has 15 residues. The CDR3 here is CASSLGGGKYNEQFF. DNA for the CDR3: TGTGCCAGCAGCTTAGGTGGGGGGAAATACAATGAGCAGTTCTTC.

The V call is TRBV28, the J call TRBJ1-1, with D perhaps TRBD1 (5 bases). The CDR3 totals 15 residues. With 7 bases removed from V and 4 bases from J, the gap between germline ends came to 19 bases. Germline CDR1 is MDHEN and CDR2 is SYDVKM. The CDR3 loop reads CASNPPRGVGTEAFF. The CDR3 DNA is TGTGCCAGCAACCCCCCTAGGGGTGTAGGCACTGAAGCTTTCTTT. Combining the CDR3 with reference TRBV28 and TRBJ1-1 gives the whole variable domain DVKVTQSSRYLVKRTGEKVFLECVQDMDHENMFWYRQDPGLGLRLIYFSYDVKMKEKGDIPEGYSVSREKKERFSLILESASTNQTSMYLCASNPPRGVGTEAFFGQGTRLTVV.